The 15 T cell receptor beta chains in this list originate from one sample, sequenced in a study of T cell responses to AZD1222 COVID-19 vaccine. Generated by immunoSEQ multiplex PCR, the TCRdb table keeps only in-frame clones and is missing some. The sample shows about 160,000 clones, roughly nine tenths of them seen only once. The specimen comprised peripheral blood, sampled on day 0 of AZD1222 vaccination. The receptors derive from an adult in good health.

The genes are TRBV4-2 and TRBJ2-1; possible D gene TRBD2, 5 bases. The CDR3 sequence is 16 residues long. The germline V gene has CDR1 LGHNA and CDR2 YNFKEQ. With 3 bases removed from V and 8 bases from J, the gap between germline ends came to 20 bases. Here the CDR3 DNA reads TGTGCCAGCAGCCATTCGGTGTCTAGCTTAATCGATGAGCAGTTCTTC. Translation gives CASSHSVSSLIDEQFF.

This chain connects TRBV9 to TRBJ1-4, with D unclear. With 0 bases removed from V and 5 bases from J, the gap between germline ends came to 11 bases. This CDR3 is 15 amino acids long. In germline, CDR1 is SGDLS, CDR2 YYNGEE. Written as DNA, the CDR3 is TGTGCCAGCAGCGTAGGTGGCTTGCTCAATGAAAAACTGTTTTTT. It encodes CASSVGGLLNEKLFF.

The chain joins TRBV27 to TRBJ2-5; D may be TRBD2 (6 bases). The V end was cut by 6 bases, the J end by 5 bases, with 19 bases between. Germline V gives CDR1 MNHEY, CDR2 SMNVEV (reference sequence). CDR3 length: 15 residues. This chain's CDR3 is CASSSPLGGLETQYF. The CDR3 nucleotides read TGTGCCAGCAGCTCACCCCTCGGGGGACTGGAGACCCAGTACTTC.

The chain has TRBV14 and TRBJ1-1; D is unclear. The CDR3 loop spans 13 amino acids. Between the trimmed V and J ends, which lost 1 base and 6 bases, there was a span of 9 bases. Germline CDR1 SGHDN, CDR2 FVKESK. The CDR3 is CASSQVSRSEAFF. CDR3 DNA sequence: TGTGCCAGCAGCCAAGTGAGTAGGTCTGAAGCTTTCTTT.

The J gene is TRBJ1-4, the V gene TRBV7-2; the D gene is possibly TRBD1 (5 bases). Between the trimmed V and J ends, which lost 1 base and 8 bases, there was a span of 11 bases. Germline CDR1 and CDR2: SGHTA and FQGNSA. The length of the CDR3 is 14 residues. The CDR3, as DNA: TGTGCCAGCAGCTTAGGCAGGGTAGGGGAAAAACTGTTTTTT. Translation gives CASSLGRVGEKLFF.

The CDR3 DNA sequence: TGTGCCAGCAGCCAAGGCCGACAGGGACAGCAGCCCCAGCATTTT. This gives the protein CASSQGRQGQQPQHF. V gene TRBV3-1 (or the pseudogene TRBV3-2) combines with J gene TRBJ1-5, with 7 nucleotides matching TRBD1. Losses at the gene ends were 1 base for V and 7 bases for J; bases not matched to a gene: 7. The CDR3 has 15 amino acids. Germline CDR1 LGHDT, CDR2 YNNKEL (reference sequence).

This chain joins TRBV5-1 and TRBJ1-2; 9 positions agree with TRBD1. Germline lookup yields CDR1 SGHRS and CDR2 YFSETQ. The trim removed 1 base at V and 2 bases at J, leaving 3 bases unmatched. The CDR3 is 15 residues long. CDR3 protein: CASSLTGGGNYGYTF. CDR3 coding DNA: TGCGCCAGCAGCTTGACAGGGGGCGGAAACTATGGCTACACCTTC.

This clone has just a few counts. The chain joins TRBV29-1 to TRBJ1-4; D unclear. The CDR3 sequence is 13 residues long. From germline, CDR1 is SQVTM and CDR2 ANQGSEA. V was trimmed by 5 bases and J by 3 bases, leaving 10 bases between them. CDR3: CSVRGSANEKLFF. The CDR3, as DNA: TGCAGCGTTCGGGGTTCCGCTAATGAAAAACTGTTTTTT.

The rearrangement links TRBV12-5 to TRBJ1-3; possibly TRBD1 for D (5 bases). Trimming left V 6 bases short and J 3 bases short, with 15 bases between. Germline CDR1 is LGHNT and CDR2 is FRNRAP. CDR3 length: 15 amino acids. The CDR3 is CASGLGVLGGNTIYF. The CDR3 DNA follows: TGTGCTAGTGGCCTAGGGGTACTTGGTGGAAACACCATATATTTT.

The V gene is TRBV30, the J gene TRBJ2-1; D is ambiguous. Deletions cut 0 bases from V and 4 bases from J, with 10 bases between. CDR3 size: 14 residues. Germline V gives CDR1 GTSNPN, CDR2 SVGIG (reference sequence). The CDR3 DNA reads as TGTGCCTGGAGTGTTACTAACTCATACAATGAGCAGTTCTTC. Its protein is CAWSVTNSYNEQFF.

Here the CDR3 reads CASSYDSNTEAFF. The CDR3 DNA sequence: TGTGCCAGCAGTTACGATTCGAACACTGAAGCTTTCTTT. The chain combines TRBV6-5 with TRBJ1-1; D remains unclear. CDR1 is MNHEY, CDR2 SVGAGI, per germline. Trimming cost V 2 bases and J 1 base, with 5 bases left between them. This CDR3 comprises 13 residues.

The chain has TRBV27 and TRBJ2-7; 11 bases match TRBD2. Germline lookup yields CDR1 MNHEY and CDR2 SMNVEV (reference sequence). After removal of 5 bases from V and 1 base from J, the junction contained 7 bases not matched to a gene. The CDR3 has 16 residues. The chain's CDR3 is CASSPLTSGISYEQYF. The CDR3, as DNA: TGTGCCAGCAGTCCTTTGACTAGCGGGATATCCTACGAGCAGTACTTC.

The chain couples TRBV6-2 or TRBV6-3 to TRBJ1-1; 7 bases map to TRBD1. The ends lost 5 bases at V and 1 base at J; junction bases unmatched: 7. Germline assignment: CDR1 MNHEY and CDR2 SVGEGT. This CDR3 has 15 amino acids. DNA of the CDR3: TGTGCCAGCAGTGCACGACAGGGCTCGAACACTGAAGCTTTCTTT. Its protein is CASSARQGSNTEAFF.

The chain uses TRBV27 and TRBJ1-2; unclear D gene. This CDR3 contains 15 residues. Germline loops: CDR1 MNHEY, CDR2 SMNVEV (reference sequence). V was cut by 7 bases and J by 7 bases, with 22 bases left in between. CDR3 in DNA: TGTGCCAGCAACGCTAAGCTCGGGGAGCGGTTTGGCTACACCTTC. The encoded protein is CASNAKLGERFGYTF.

The chain employs TRBV5-6 and TRBJ1-2; D is ambiguous. The germline V gene has CDR1 SGHDT and CDR2 YYEEEE. V was cut by 4 bases and J by 7 bases, with 14 bases left in between. This CDR3 comprises 13 residues. The CDR3 nucleotides are TGTGCCAGCAGCCGCCCTTTGATGGGTGGCTACACCTTC. Protein sequence: CASSRPLMGGYTF. The whole variable domain, remainder taken from reference TRBV5-6 and TRBJ1-2, is DAGVTQSPTHLIKTRGQQVTLRCSPKSGHDTVSWYQQALGQGPQFIFQYYEEEERQRGNFPDRFSGHQFPNYSSELNVNALLLGDSALYLCASSRPLMGGYTFGSGTRLTVV.